This T cell receptor beta chain was identified in a study of identical twins. This clonotype was observed a handful of times. V lost 6 bases to trimming and J lost 2 bases, with 11 bases between them. In germline, CDR1 is MNHEY, CDR2 SVGEGT. The CDR3 is 15 residues long. From the 5' RACE reads, TCRdb called clonotypes with MiXCR, one entry per CDR3 protein. Here the sample spans about 790,000 distinct CDR3 sequences, about 20% being singletons. The same data also contributed to another study, on T cells expressing NK-cell markers. That source notes: Sequenced donors, eight in total, included seven who were HCMV-seropositive and one who was seronegative. What restricted sorting to alpha-beta TCR T cells in several experiments was an anti-gamma-delta TCR antibody.

The chain carries TRBV6-2 or TRBV6-3 and TRBJ2-6; no definite D call. The TCR was taken from a woman aged 18-30 years in good health. Sequenced: PBMCs. The DNA for the CDR3 is TGTGCCAGCAGCCGCCGTGGGGCTGGGGCCAACGTCCTGACTTTC. Protein sequence: CASSRRGAGANVLTF.